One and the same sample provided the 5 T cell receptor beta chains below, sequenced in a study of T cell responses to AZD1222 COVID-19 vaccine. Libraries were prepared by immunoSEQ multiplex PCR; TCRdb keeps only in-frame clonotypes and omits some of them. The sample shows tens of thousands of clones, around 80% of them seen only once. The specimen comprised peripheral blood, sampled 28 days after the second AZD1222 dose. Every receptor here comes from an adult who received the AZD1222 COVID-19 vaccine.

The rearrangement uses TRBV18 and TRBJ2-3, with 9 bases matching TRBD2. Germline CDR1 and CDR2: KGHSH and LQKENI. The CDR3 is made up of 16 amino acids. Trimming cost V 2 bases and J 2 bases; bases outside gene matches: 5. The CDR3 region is CASSPSSGVNTDTQYF. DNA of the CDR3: TGTGCCAGCTCACCATCTAGCGGGGTTAACACAGATACGCAGTATTTT.

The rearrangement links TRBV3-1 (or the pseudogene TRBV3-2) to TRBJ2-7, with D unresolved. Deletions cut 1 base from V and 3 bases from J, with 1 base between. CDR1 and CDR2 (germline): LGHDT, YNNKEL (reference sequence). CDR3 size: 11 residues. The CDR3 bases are TGTGCCAGCAGCCAAGGCTACGAGCAGTACTTC. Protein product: CASSQGYEQYF.

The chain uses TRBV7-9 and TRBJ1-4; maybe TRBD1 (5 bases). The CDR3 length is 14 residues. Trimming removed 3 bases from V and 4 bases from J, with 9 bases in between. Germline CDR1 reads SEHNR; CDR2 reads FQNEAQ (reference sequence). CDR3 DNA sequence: TGTGCCAGCAGCTTTGTGAGGGGTAATGAAAAACTGTTTTTT. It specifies CASSFVRGNEKLFF.

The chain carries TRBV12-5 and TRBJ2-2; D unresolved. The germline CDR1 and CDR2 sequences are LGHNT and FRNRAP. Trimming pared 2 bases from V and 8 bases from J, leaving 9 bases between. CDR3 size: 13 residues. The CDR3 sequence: CASGLLVLGELFF. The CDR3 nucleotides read TGTGCTAGTGGTTTGTTAGTCCTAGGGGAGCTGTTTTTT.

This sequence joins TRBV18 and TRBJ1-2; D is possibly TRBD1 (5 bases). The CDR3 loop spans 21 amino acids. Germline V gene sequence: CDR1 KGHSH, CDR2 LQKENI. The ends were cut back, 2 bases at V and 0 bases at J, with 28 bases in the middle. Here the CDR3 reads CASSPSTWVPRTSGTNYGYTF. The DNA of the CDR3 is TGTGCCAGCTCACCATCCACGTGGGTGCCTAGGACAAGCGGAACTAACTATGGCTACACCTTC.